This T cell receptor (beta chain) was identified in a study of T cells in Graves' hyperthyroidism and ophthalmopathy. Study-level results: Most thyroid clonotypes expanded above 0.001 appeared in blood too. The model identified upcoming ophthalmopathy a median 6.5 months ahead of onset.

Comments on this clonotype: What it binds is unknown.

It was uncontrolled infection, other autoimmune disease, pregnancy or lactation that excluded patients. The source material, RNA transcripts, was used to amplify TCR beta CDR3 regions. HTBI primers were the set used in a first-round RT-PCR of the TCR CDR3. TCRdb called the multiplex PCR reads again in MiXCR, with one record for every CDR3 protein. The data contain almost 50,000 distinct CDR3 sequences, approximately 53% of them singletons. Looked up from germline, CDR1 is SGDLS and CDR2 is YYNGEE. J gave up 1 base and V 2 bases, and 4 bases lay outside the gene matches. There are 16 residues in the CDR3.

Sequencing used peripheral blood or thyroid tissue (not recorded which). The chain has TRBV9 and TRBJ1-1; the match to TRBD1 covers 11 bases. The TCR was taken from a man between 18 and 29 years old with Graves' hyperthyroidism. The CDR3 DNA follows: TGTGCCAGCAGCGTCGGGACAGGGGGTAGGAACACTGAAGCTTTCTTT. It yields the protein CASSVGTGGRNTEAFF.